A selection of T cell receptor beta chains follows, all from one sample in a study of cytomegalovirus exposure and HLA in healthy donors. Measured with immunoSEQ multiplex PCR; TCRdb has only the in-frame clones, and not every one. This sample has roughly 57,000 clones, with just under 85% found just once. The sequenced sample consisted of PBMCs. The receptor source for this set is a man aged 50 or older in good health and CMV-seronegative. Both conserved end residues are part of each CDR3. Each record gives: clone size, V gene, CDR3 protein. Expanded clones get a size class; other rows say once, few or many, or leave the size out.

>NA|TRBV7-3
CASSLTTGGTGELFF
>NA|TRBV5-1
CASSYQLLTGRTEAFF
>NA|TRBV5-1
CASSLQGVANSPLHF
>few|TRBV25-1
CASSERSARTGELFF
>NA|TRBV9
CASSPRSAGANVLTF
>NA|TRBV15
CATIPGQGKKETQYF
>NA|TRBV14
CASSPIGRGNLVYGYTF
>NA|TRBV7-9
CASRSPSGETYNEQFF
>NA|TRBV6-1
CASSVQNGQGARGYTF
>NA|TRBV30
CAWSSVETQYF
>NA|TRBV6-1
CASSVASGGVGTDTQYF
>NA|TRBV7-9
CASSFVQPQATQYF
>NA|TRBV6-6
CASRSTGTPGDTQYF
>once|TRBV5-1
CASKVWTGVTGAYNEQFF
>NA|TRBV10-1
CASSELGTGWDPTTDGYTF
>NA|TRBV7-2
CASSLVLAANTGELFF
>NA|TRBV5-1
CASSSGRGQGRVEQYF
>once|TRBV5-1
CASSLGQDRGAEAFF
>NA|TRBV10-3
CAIGDSAYEQYF
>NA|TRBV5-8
CASSLTMNTEAFF
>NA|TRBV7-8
CASRLLWDSRGEQYF
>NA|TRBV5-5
CASSLKGGLSYEQYF
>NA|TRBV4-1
CASSQDRGGTGYLEQYF
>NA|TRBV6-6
CASRPRGYGYTF
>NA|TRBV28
CTTGRNTGELFF